This T cell receptor beta chain was observed in a study of shared clonotypes between healthy human individuals. About the study: A few men and two women, aged 18 to 49, were donors.

Study outcomes and limitations: Clonotypes not shared had lower generation probabilities than those common to all four donors.

On this clone itself: The antigen is not known.

CD4+ cells underwent separation, giving CD45RA+ naive and CD45RA-negative memory subsets. In the authors' workflow: Owing to the provision of junction-only sequences devoid of quality scores by immunoSEQ, filtering differed. The data were produced by immunoSEQ multiplex PCR, yet TCRdb's version contains in-frame clones alone and is incomplete. V and J calls and clone size are those listed in that table; D and trimming were worked out from the DNA. Of about 340,000 clones in the sample, more than 60% were seen once. Germline lookup yields CDR1 SGHRS and CDR2 YFSETQ. With 3 bases clipped from V and 3 bases from J, the junction kept 11 bases outside the gene matches. The CDR3 has 17 amino acids.

The sample comprised memory CD4+ T cells sorted from blood. Subset: CD45RA-negative fraction. This sequence was found in a man younger than 45 in good health. The J gene is TRBJ2-3, the V gene TRBV5-1; 9 bases align to TRBD2. The CDR3 sequence is CASSSSLAGAGTDTQYF. CDR3 DNA sequence: TGCGCCAGCAGCTCTTCCTTAGCGGGAGCAGGTACAGATACGCAGTATTTT.